The 7 T cell receptor beta chains presented below share a single source sample, sequenced in a study of long-term antiretroviral therapy in people with HIV (dated by TCRdb to between 2021 and 2024). The immunoSEQ hsTCRB v3.0 assay was used at survey level resolution to sequence the TRB variable region. The clones in this table, taken by TCRdb from immuneACCESS, are in-frame only. Not every clone is retained; where verified, under half of the shortfall comes from an unresolved V gene, and the cause of the rest is unknown. The sample table lists over 10,000 clones, roughly 80% of them with a count of one. Around 21% of the sample comes from the top ten. This specimen consisted of unsorted PBMCs, obtained 0.5 years before starting antiretroviral therapy. These receptors originate from a middle-aged woman with HIV.

The CDR3 loop is CASRPIGGSYEQYF. The CDR3 bases are TGTGCCAGCAGGCCTATCGGGGGTTCGTACGAGCAGTACTTC. The chain joins TRBV27 to TRBJ2-7; maybe TRBD2 (6 bases). The CDR3 is 14 residues long. Per the germline V gene, CDR1 is MNHEY and CDR2 is SMNVEV (reference sequence). The ends were cut back, 6 bases at V and 4 bases at J, with 16 bases in the middle.

CDR3 DNA: TGCGCCAGCAGCACAGGGGACACATCTAATGAAAAACTGTTTTTT. Its translation: CASSTGDTSNEKLFF. This chain links TRBV5-1 with TRBJ1-4; TRBD1 aligns across 7 bases. Trimming took 4 bases from V and 3 from J; bases not matched to a gene: 6. Germline V CDR1 and CDR2: SGHRS, YFSETQ. This CDR3 is 15 amino acids long.

The chain is built from TRBV29-1 and TRBJ2-1; 7 positions match TRBD2. The length of the CDR3 is 13 residues. The germline CDR1 and CDR2 sequences are SQVTM and ANQGSEA. J lost 7 bases, V lost 4 bases, and 7 bases had no gene match. The CDR3 coding sequence is TGCAGCGTTGTTGGGCTAGCGGTAAATGAGCAGTTCTTC. It yields the protein CSVVGLAVNEQFF.

The chain is built from TRBV4-3 and TRBJ2-1; TRBD1 matches 7 bases. CDR1 is LGHNA, CDR2 YSLEER, per germline. After removal of 4 bases from V and 6 bases from J, the junction contained 9 bases not matched to a gene. This CDR3 comprises 15 residues. The CDR3 DNA follows: TGCGCCAGCAGCCGTCAGACAGGGATGGGCAATGAGCAGTTCTTC. Amino acid sequence: CASSRQTGMGNEQFF.

V and J are TRBV6-1 and TRBJ1-2; weak D call: TRBD1 (5 bases). The V gene's germline CDR1 is MNHNS and CDR2 SASEGT. This CDR3 contains 13 residues. Between the trimmed V and J ends, which lost 5 bases and 8 bases, there was a span of 15 bases. For the CDR3, the DNA is TGTGCCAGCAGTTCTTGGGCGGAGGGGGGCTACACCTTC. It is translated as CASSSWAEGGYTF.

V usage is TRBV5-6 and J usage is TRBJ1-2; TRBD1 aligns across 7 bases. Per germline, CDR1 SGHDT and CDR2 YYEEEE. There are 15 residues in the CDR3. Unmatched junction bases numbered 2, after V lost 0 bases and J lost 0 bases. CDR3: CASSLGTGSNYGYTF. The DNA for the CDR3 is TGTGCCAGCAGCTTGGGGACAGGATCTAACTATGGCTACACCTTC. Combining the CDR3 with reference TRBV5-6 and TRBJ1-2 gives the whole variable domain DAGVTQSPTHLIKTRGQQVTLRCSPKSGHDTVSWYQQALGQGPQFIFQYYEEEERQRGNFPDRFSGHQFPNYSSELNVNALLLGDSALYLCASSLGTGSNYGYTFGSGTRLTVV.

The V call is TRBV10-3, the J call TRBJ2-1; possibly TRBD2 for D (6 bases). The ends were cut back, 7 bases at V and 9 bases at J, with 19 bases in the middle. Germline CDR1 reads ENHRY; CDR2 reads SYGVKD. The length of the CDR3 is 14 residues. This CDR3 reads CAITLARQGGEQFF. In DNA, the CDR3 is TGTGCCATCACCCTAGCCCGGCAGGGAGGTGAGCAGTTCTTC.